One and the same sample provided the 32 T cell receptor beta chains below, sequenced in a study of T cells in Graves' hyperthyroidism and ophthalmopathy. The source material, RNA transcripts, was used to amplify TCR beta CDR3 regions. Carried out on the TCR CDR3, a first-round RT-PCR used the HTBI primer set. TCRdb re-analysed the multiplex PCR reads in MiXCR, keeping a single row per CDR3 protein. The table lists roughly 130,000 distinct CDR3 sequences, around 21% of them singletons, with around two thirds in the top ten. The sample comprised blood. These receptors were obtained from a woman between 50 and 59 years old with Graves' hyperthyroidism that later progressed to Graves' ophthalmopathy.

This clonotype was seen repeatedly, ten times or more. The rearrangement uses TRBV2 and TRBJ2-3; D is unclear. Germline CDR1 and CDR2: SNHLY and FYNNEI. This CDR3 is 10 amino acids long. The ends were cut back, 6 bases at V and 13 bases at J, with 11 bases in the middle. The CDR3 bases are TGTGCCAGCAGATCTGGTGAGGAGTATTTT. The encoded protein is CASRSGEEYF.

This clonotype was counted at least ten times. The chain carries TRBV4-2 and TRBJ2-1; 16 nucleotides line up with TRBD2. Trimming at V came to 3 bases and at J to 6 bases, leaving 8 bases not matched to a gene. From germline, CDR1 is LGHNA and CDR2 YNFKEQ. This CDR3 region has 18 residues. CDR3: CASSQFLGTSGRANEQFF. The CDR3 bases are TGTGCCAGCAGCCAGTTCTTAGGGACTAGCGGGAGGGCCAATGAGCAGTTCTTC.

This chain uses TRBV20-1 with TRBJ1-2; D remains ambiguous. V lost 5 bases and J 3 bases, leaving 10 bases between the germline ends. The CDR3 runs to 12 residues. In germline, CDR1 is DFQATT, CDR2 SNEGSKA (reference sequence). The CDR3 bases are TGCAGTGCTCCAAGGGTAGACTATGGCTACACCTTC. This codes for CSAPRVDYGYTF.

This clonotype was recorded many times. This chain uses TRBV27 with TRBJ2-4; the match to TRBD2 covers 11 bases. J was trimmed by 0 bases and V by 5 bases; bases with no gene match: 15. The CDR3 has 20 amino acids. CDR1 is MNHEY and CDR2 is SMNVEV in the germline V gene (reference sequence). The CDR3 protein is CASSPNSGTSGRLAKNIQYF. DNA for the CDR3: TGTGCCAGCAGTCCAAACTCCGGGACTAGCGGACGACTAGCCAAAAACATTCAGTACTTC.

This clonotype was recorded many times. The chain couples TRBV6-6 to TRBJ2-1, with 7 bases fitting TRBD2. Germline CDR1 is MNHNY and CDR2 is SVGAGI (reference sequence). The CDR3 consists of 15 residues. V lost 2 bases, J lost 9 bases, and 10 bases stayed unmatched. CDR3 bases: TGTGCCAGCAGTTACAGGGCGGGCGGGAGTCCTGAGCAGTTCTTC. This encodes CASSYRAGGSPEQFF.

The chain uses TRBV6-6 and TRBJ2-7; the match to TRBD2 covers 8 bases. The CDR3 totals 15 residues. V lost 2 bases and J lost 2; bases outside the gene matches: 5. Germline V gene data show CDR1 as MNHNY and CDR2 as SVGAGI (reference sequence). CDR3 residues: CASSYRTSGAYEQYF. The CDR3 DNA reads TGTGCCAGCAGTTACCGAACTAGCGGTGCCTACGAGCAGTACTTC.

This clonotype was seen ten or more times. The chain employs TRBV6-1 and TRBJ2-1; TRBD2 agrees at 14 bases. Germline trimming cut 6 bases from V and 12 bases from J; bases unmatched to any gene: 16. This CDR3 region has 17 residues. Germline CDR1 MNHNS, CDR2 SASEGT. Here the CDR3 reads CASRGGLAGENFIGQFF. The DNA of the CDR3 is TGTGCCAGCAGGGGGGGACTAGCGGGAGAGAATTTTATCGGGCAGTTCTTC.

V is TRBV7-3 and J is TRBJ2-1; possibly TRBD1 or TRBD2 for D (5 bases each). CDR3 size: 11 residues. In germline, CDR1 is SGHTA, CDR2 FQGTGA. Trimming removed 4 bases from V and 9 bases from J, with 7 bases in between. This CDR3 is CASSSGTEQFF. The CDR3 nucleotides are TGTGCCAGCAGCTCGGGGACTGAGCAGTTCTTC.

The chain combines TRBV9 with TRBJ2-1, with TRBD2 matching over 10 bases. CDR3 length: 17 residues. CDR1 SGDLS and CDR2 YYNGEE come from the germline V gene. Trimming at V came to 4 bases and at J to 5 bases, leaving 12 bases not matched to a gene. The CDR3 here is CASSLSGRANPHNEQFF. The CDR3 bases are TGTGCCAGCAGCCTCAGCGGGAGGGCGAATCCCCACAATGAGCAGTTCTTC.

The rearrangement uses TRBV4-1 and TRBJ2-7; 9 bases match TRBD1. V lost 0 bases and J lost 4; bases outside the gene matches: 4. CDR1 is MGHRA, CDR2 YSYEKL, per germline. CDR3 length equals 15 residues. This CDR3 reads CASSQEAGQGYEQYF. The CDR3 DNA follows: TGCGCCAGCAGCCAAGAGGCAGGACAGGGGTACGAGCAGTACTTC.

This clonotype was found a few times. This chain connects TRBV5-1 to TRBJ1-3; TRBD1 might be the D (5 bases). The CDR3 covers 15 residues. Germline V gene lookup returns CDR1 SGHRS and CDR2 YFSETQ. Between the trimmed V and J ends, which lost 4 bases and 2 bases, there was a span of 13 bases. The CDR3 DNA follows: TGCGCCAGCAGCATGAGCGGGACTGCTGGAAACACCATATATTTT. Its translation is CASSMSGTAGNTIYF.

This clonotype was observed a few times. The V call is TRBV9, the J call TRBJ2-4, with TRBD2 as a possible D gene (5 bases). The CDR3 is 14 amino acids. Germline values: CDR1 SGDLS, CDR2 YYNGEE. Deletions cut 3 bases from V and 7 bases from J, with 14 bases between. The CDR3 sequence: CASSDSRTGNIQYF. The CDR3, as DNA: TGTGCCAGCAGCGATAGCAGGACGGGGAACATTCAGTACTTC.

The sample holds many counts of this clonotype. The genes are TRBV3-1 and TRBJ2-5; 12 positions match TRBD1. With 0 bases clipped from V and 5 bases from J, the junction kept 7 bases outside the gene matches. The CDR3 extends over 17 amino acids. CDR1 is LGHDT and CDR2 is YNNKEL in the germline V gene (reference sequence). The CDR3 coding sequence is TGTGCCAGCAGCCAAGAGGGTGGGACAGGGGGCTTCGAGACCCAGTACTTC. As protein: CASSQEGGTGGFETQYF.

This clonotype has ten or more counts. The genes are TRBV9 and TRBJ2-7; 10 nucleotides line up with TRBD1. This CDR3 spans 16 amino acids. Germline CDR1 reads SGDLS; CDR2 reads YYNGEE. The junction had 9 bases not matched to a gene; V was cut back by 3 bases and J by 3 bases. The CDR3 DNA reads as TGTGCCAGCAGCGGAAAGGGACAGGGGACGGACTACGAGCAGTACTTC. Its translation is CASSGKGQGTDYEQYF. The entire variable domain, with the rest obtained from reference TRBV9 and TRBJ2-7, is as follows: DSGVTQTPKHLITATGQRVTLRCSPRSGDLSVYWYQQSLDQGLQFLIQYYNGEERAKGNILERFSAQQFPDLHSELNLSSLELGDSALYFCASSGKGQGTDYEQYFGPGTRLTVT.

The table lists this clonotype with many counts. The J gene is TRBJ2-1, the V gene TRBV20-1; the D gene is possibly TRBD2 (6 bases). The CDR3 length is 14 residues. V lost 7 bases to trimming and J lost 3 bases, with 16 bases between them. CDR1 is DFQATT and CDR2 is SNEGSKA in the germline V gene (reference sequence). This chain's CDR3 is CSVKTRSGYNEQFF. The CDR3 DNA is TGCAGTGTCAAGACTAGGTCAGGCTACAATGAGCAGTTCTTC.

This chain links TRBV15 with TRBJ2-1; no definite D call. Trimming removed 0 bases from V and 10 bases from J, with 16 bases in between. The CDR3 extends over 15 amino acids. CDR1 and CDR2 (germline): LNHNV, YYDKDF (reference sequence). The CDR3 protein is CATSRDASCSGEQFF. CDR3 bases: TGTGCCACCAGCAGAGATGCATCATGCTCGGGCGAGCAGTTCTTC.

Many counts were recorded for this clonotype. The chain joins TRBV20-1 to TRBJ2-3, with D hard to call. Germline V gene sequence: CDR1 DFQATT, CDR2 SNEGSKA (reference sequence). This CDR3 has 11 amino acids. With 1 base removed from V and 5 bases from J, the gap between germline ends came to 4 bases. CDR3 nucleotides: TGCAGTGCTAGAGCTGGAGATACGCAGTATTTT. This sequence encodes CSARAGDTQYF.

Only a few counts were recorded for this clonotype. This chain links TRBV27 with TRBJ1-5, with unresolved D. Trimming took off 6 bases at V and 0 bases at J, with 12 bases between the two ends. CDR1 and CDR2 from the germline V gene are MNHEY and SMNVEV (reference sequence). The CDR3 has 15 residues. The CDR3 DNA follows: TGTGCCAGCAGCCTAACATTGCTTAGCAATCAGCCCCAGCATTTT. Its protein is CASSLTLLSNQPQHF.

This clonotype has at least ten counts. This chain connects TRBV6-1 to TRBJ1-5; TRBD1 is a possible D gene (5 bases). Germline loops: CDR1 MNHNS, CDR2 SASEGT. The V gene lost 10 bases and the J gene lost 0 bases, with 13 bases spanning the gap. The CDR3 is made up of 14 amino acids. CDR3 residues: CATQGSHSNQPQHF. As DNA, the CDR3 is TGTGCCACCCAGGGATCCCATAGCAATCAGCCCCAGCATTTT.

This clonotype was detected many times. CDR3 protein: CASRGTPTRSVQEKLFF. The CDR3 DNA reads as TGTGCCAGCAGGGGGACACCTACCCGTTCAGTCCAGGAAAAACTGTTTTTT. The V gene is TRBV6-1, the J gene TRBJ1-4, with D maybe TRBD1 (6 bases). CDR1 MNHNS and CDR2 SASEGT come from the germline V gene. Trimming took 6 bases from V and 8 from J, leaving 25 bases between them. The CDR3 is 17 residues long.

This clonotype appeared once. This chain links TRBV7-6 with TRBJ2-1, with TRBD2 matching over 7 bases. Germline CDR1 is SGHVS and CDR2 is FNYEAQ. The CDR3 extends over 14 amino acids. J gave up 8 bases and V 1 base, and 5 bases lay outside the gene matches. In DNA form, the CDR3 reads TGTGCCAGCAGCTTAGGGGGGAGGGCTGATGAGCAGTTCTTC. This encodes CASSLGGRADEQFF. The full variable domain, with the rest looked up from reference TRBV7-6 and TRBJ2-1, is GAGVSQSPRYKVTKRGQDVALRCDPISGHVSLYWYRQALGQGPEFLTYFNYEAQQDKSGLPNDRFSAERPEGSISTLTIQRTEQRDSAMYRCASSLGGRADEQFFGPGTRLTVL.

The V gene is TRBV28, the J gene TRBJ1-5, with 8 bases matching TRBD1. The germline CDR1 and CDR2 sequences are MDHEN and SYDVKM. This CDR3 region has 20 residues. The junction had 14 bases not matched to a gene; V was cut back by 1 base and J by 0 bases. The CDR3 region has the DNA TGTGCCAGCAGTTTATTAACGGGGACAGGACTTGGTTATAGCAATCAGCCCCAGCATTTT. This codes for CASSLLTGTGLGYSNQPQHF. Complete variable domain (other parts from reference TRBV28 and TRBJ1-5): DVKVTQSSRYLVKRTGEKVFLECVQDMDHENMFWYRQDPGLGLRLIYFSYDVKMKEKGDIPEGYSVSREKKERFSLILESASTNQTSMYLCASSLLTGTGLGYSNQPQHFGDGTRLSIL.

This clonotype was counted only a few times. This chain links TRBV6-1 with TRBJ2-1; 9 bases map to TRBD2. J gave up 9 bases and V 1 base, and 16 bases lay outside the gene matches. Germline V gene lookup returns CDR1 MNHNS and CDR2 SASEGT. This CDR3 spans 18 amino acids. CDR3 sequence (DNA): TGTGCCAGCAGTGAAGAGGGTGGAGGTAGCGGGAGTTGGGGTGAGCAGTTCTTC. Translating gives CASSEEGGGSGSWGEQFF.

Ten or more counts support this clonotype. V usage is TRBV7-8 and J usage is TRBJ2-3; D is unclear. The CDR3 consists of 13 residues. Trimming shortened V by 5 bases and J by 1 base, and 7 bases separated the two germline ends. CDR1 and CDR2 (germline): SGHVS, FQNEAQ. The DNA for the CDR3 is TGTGCCAGCAGCGCAGAACGCACAGATACGCAGTATTTT. Translated: CASSAERTDTQYF. The full variable domain, its missing parts supplied by reference TRBV7-8 and TRBJ2-3, is GAGVSQSPRYKVAKRGQDVALRCDPISGHVSLFWYQQALGQGPEFLTYFQNEAQLDKSGLPSDRFFAERPEGSVSTLKIQRTQQEDSAVYLCASSAERTDTQYFGPGTRLTVL.

There are many counts of this clonotype. The rearrangement joins TRBV7-3 to TRBJ2-7; 10 nucleotides match TRBD2. Per the germline V gene, CDR1 is SGHTA and CDR2 is FQGTGA. The trim removed 8 bases at V and 2 bases at J, leaving 6 bases unmatched. The CDR3 totals 14 residues. The chain's CDR3 is CASYSGTSAYEQYF. CDR3 in DNA: TGTGCCAGCTACTCCGGGACTAGCGCCTACGAGCAGTACTTC.

This clonotype was found many times. This chain connects TRBV10-2 to TRBJ2-7; 9 bases align to TRBD2. V was pared by 9 bases and J by 3 bases, with 6 bases of the junction left unmatched. This CDR3 has 13 residues. Germline-derived CDR1 and CDR2 are WSHSY and SAAADI. CDR3 bases: TGCGCCAGTTCCCGTAGCGGGAGCTACGAGCAGTACTTC. Its protein product is CASSRSGSYEQYF.

Many counts were recorded for this clonotype. The chain combines TRBV5-1 with TRBJ1-1; D may be TRBD1 (6 bases). CDR3 size: 12 residues. The ends were cut back, 3 bases at V and 9 bases at J, with 12 bases in the middle. Germline V lookup: CDR1 SGHRS, CDR2 YFSETQ. CDR3 sequence reads: CASSSTGQQAFF. The CDR3 DNA follows: TGCGCCAGCAGCTCAACCGGACAGCAAGCTTTCTTT.

This clonotype has at least ten counts. The chain joins TRBV20-1 to TRBJ2-1; 7 bases line up with TRBD1. The CDR3 length is 14 residues. With V trimmed by 0 bases and J by 7 bases, 6 bases remained unmatched. Germline CDR1 DFQATT, CDR2 SNEGSKA (reference sequence). The CDR3 DNA is TGCAGTGCTAGAGATCACAGGGGAAGTAATGAGCAGTTCTTC. It encodes CSARDHRGSNEQFF.

This clonotype was detected ten times or more. The chain recombines TRBV2 with TRBJ1-2; D is perhaps TRBD1 (5 bases). V gave up 8 bases and J gave up 5 bases, with 15 bases separating them. Germline V gene data show CDR1 as SNHLY and CDR2 as FYNNEI. The CDR3 has 13 residues. The CDR3 region has the DNA TGTGCCAGCGGACTGAAGGGGAGTTATGGCTACACCTTC. Amino acids: CASGLKGSYGYTF.

This clonotype was seen many times. This sequence joins TRBV12-3 or TRBV12-4 and TRBJ1-5, with D possibly being TRBD1 (5 bases). This CDR3 contains 14 residues. V lost 1 base and J 4 bases, leaving 8 bases between the germline ends. The CDR3 bases are TGTGCCAGCAGTTTAGGTGACAGAAATCAGCCCCAGCATTTT. Protein product: CASSLGDRNQPQHF.

This chain links TRBV28 with TRBJ1-5; D is uncertain. CDR3 length: 17 residues. CDR1 is MDHEN, CDR2 SYDVKM, per germline. V lost 2 bases and J 0 bases, leaving 14 bases between the germline ends. The CDR3 reads CASSLDYRTNSNQPQHF. CDR3 sequence (DNA): TGTGCCAGCAGTTTAGACTACAGAACTAATAGCAATCAGCCCCAGCATTTT.

Many counts were recorded for this clonotype. V and J are TRBV2 and TRBJ2-3, with 9 bases lining up with TRBD1. The length of the CDR3 is 15 residues. CDR1 is SNHLY and CDR2 is FYNNEI in the germline V gene. The V and J ends lost 7 bases and 2 bases, in that order; junction bases with no gene match: 7. CDR3 in amino acids: CASTHRDRATDTQYF. The CDR3 DNA reads TGTGCCAGCACCCACCGGGACAGGGCCACAGATACGCAGTATTTT. Using reference TRBV2 and TRBJ2-3 for the parts outside the CDR3, the full variable domain is EPEVTQTPSHQVTQMGQEVILRCVPISNHLYFYWYRQILGQKVEFLVSFYNNEISEKSEIFDDQFSVERPDGSNFTLKIRSTKLEDSAMYFCASTHRDRATDTQYFGPGTRLTVL.